The 25 T cell receptor beta chains given below trace back to one sample, sequenced in a study of T cells after yellow fever vaccination. TCRdb re-called the 5' RACE reads with MiXCR, one entry per CDR3 protein. This sample carries 100,000 to 150,000 distinct CDR3 sequences, more than 6.5% of them seen once, and the ten largest clones take about 2.7%. This material consisted of CD4+ T cells sorted from PBMCs, taken approximately 11 days after the first yellow fever vaccination. The receptors derive from a man between 18 and 29 years old who received the YFV17D yellow fever vaccine.

This clonotype was seen ten or more times. Here the CDR3 reads CASSQAGQSYGYTF. CDR3 nucleotide sequence: TGTGCCAGCAGCCAAGCGGGACAGAGCTATGGCTACACCTTC. This chain connects TRBV4-2 to TRBJ1-2; 7 positions match TRBD1. The CDR3 has 14 amino acids. The V and J ends lost 1 base and 4 bases, in that order; junction bases with no gene match: 3. CDR1 LGHNA and CDR2 YNFKEQ come from the germline V gene.

This rearrangement joins TRBV7-2 to TRBJ2-7; 8 nucleotides line up with TRBD1. This CDR3 contains 15 residues. V shed 5 bases and J 3 bases; nucleotides not matched to a gene: 9. The germline V gene encodes CDR1 SGHTA and CDR2 FQGNSA. The CDR3 loop reads CASSPGPGQDYEQYF. For the CDR3, the DNA is TGTGCCAGCAGCCCAGGCCCGGGACAGGACTACGAGCAGTACTTC. Based on the CDR3 plus reference TRBV7-2 and TRBJ2-7, the full variable domain is GAGVSQSPSNKVTEKGKDVELRCDPISGHTALYWYRQSLGQGLEFLIYFQGNSAPDKSGLPSDRFSAERTGGSVSTLTIQRTQQEDSAVYLCASSPGPGQDYEQYFGPGTRLTVT.

In this sample, this clonotype turned up many times. This chain links TRBV28 with TRBJ2-1; TRBD2 aligns across 7 bases. With 7 bases clipped from V and 4 bases from J, the junction kept 10 bases outside the gene matches. CDR1 and CDR2 from the germline V gene are MDHEN and SYDVKM. The CDR3 spans 15 residues. The CDR3 is CASTHVSGSYNEQFF. The CDR3 DNA reads TGTGCCAGCACCCATGTTAGCGGGTCGTACAATGAGCAGTTCTTC.

This clonotype was picked up many times. V and J are TRBV20-1 and TRBJ2-7; 9 bases line up with TRBD1. V shed 7 bases, J shed 5 bases, and the junction held 9 bases outside the gene matches. The CDR3 consists of 13 residues. Germline V gene lookup returns CDR1 DFQATT and CDR2 SNEGSKA (reference sequence). CDR3 residues: CSVSGQGKDEQYV. DNA of the CDR3: TGCAGTGTATCGGGACAGGGAAAGGACGAGCAGTACGTC.

This clonotype was observed many times. The CDR3 DNA is TGTGCCAGCATTGAAGGGGGCGGGAATGTCGGGGAGCTGTTTTTT. Its protein product is CASIEGGGNVGELFF. The J gene is TRBJ2-2, the V gene TRBV28, with D possibly matching TRBD1 (7 bases). The CDR3 has 15 residues. Trimming shortened V by 7 bases and J by 7 bases, and 19 bases separated the two germline ends. Germline-derived CDR1 and CDR2 are MDHEN and SYDVKM.

This clonotype was seen ten or more times. This chain links TRBV7-6 with TRBJ2-7, with 12 bases aligning to TRBD2. The trim removed 5 bases at V and 0 bases at J, leaving 8 bases unmatched. This CDR3 contains 17 residues. Germline V gives CDR1 SGHVS, CDR2 FNYEAQ. CDR3 region: CASSPLLTSGGSYEQYF. The CDR3 DNA reads TGTGCCAGCAGCCCGCTGCTGACTAGCGGGGGCTCCTACGAGCAGTACTTC. Full variable domain (rest looked up from reference TRBV7-6 and TRBJ2-7): GAGVSQSPRYKVTKRGQDVALRCDPISGHVSLYWYRQALGQGPEFLTYFNYEAQQDKSGLPNDRFSAERPEGSISTLTIQRTEQRDSAMYRCASSPLLTSGGSYEQYFGPGTRLTVT.

This clonotype was observed many times. This sequence joins TRBV5-1 and TRBJ2-2; a possible D gene is TRBD2 (5 bases). CDR1 is SGHRS, CDR2 YFSETQ, per germline. With 0 bases removed from V and 6 bases from J, the gap between germline ends came to 9 bases. This CDR3 has 14 residues. The CDR3 region is CASSLVGMSGELFF. The CDR3 DNA sequence: TGCGCCAGCAGCTTGGTCGGGATGTCCGGGGAGCTGTTTTTT.

There are many counts of this clonotype. The rearrangement uses TRBV12-3 or TRBV12-4 and TRBJ1-1; D ambiguous. Trimming shortened V by 5 bases and J by 7 bases, and 14 bases separated the two germline ends. The CDR3 extends over 13 amino acids. Written as DNA, the CDR3 is TGTGCCAGCAGTCGTCGGGTAACCCATGAAGCTTTCTTT. Translation: CASSRRVTHEAFF.

In the case of this clonotype: A read error may be the cause here, since a much bigger clone is one base away. This chain links TRBV6-6 with TRBJ1-6; D remains unclear. The CDR3 has 12 amino acids. The germline CDR1 and CDR2 sequences are MNHNY and SVGAGI (reference sequence). Written as DNA, the CDR3 is TGTGCCAGCAGTTGGGAGAGTTCACCCCCCCACTTT. The encoded protein is CASSWESSPPHF.

About this clonotype: A much larger clonotype is one base distant, so this may be a read error. This chain links TRBV12-3 or TRBV12-4 with TRBJ1-2, with D unclear. Trimming stripped 3 bases from V and 5 bases from J, with 10 bases between. The CDR3 is 13 residues long. CDR3 coding DNA: TGTGCCAGCAGTTTGTGGGGTAAATATGGCTACACCTTC. This translates into CASSLWGKYGYTF.

This clonotype was observed at least ten times. The chain couples TRBV6-2 or TRBV6-3 to TRBJ1-1; unclear D gene. Germline V CDR1 and CDR2: MNHEY, SVGEGT. V was trimmed by 4 bases and J by 2 bases, leaving 11 bases between them. This CDR3 is 14 amino acids long. The CDR3 sequence is CASSSGSPNTEAFF. DNA for the CDR3: TGTGCCAGCAGTTCGGGGTCACCCAACACTGAAGCTTTCTTT.

This clonotype has ten or more counts. The gene calls are TRBV6-1 and TRBJ2-5, with TRBD2 matching 7 bases. This CDR3 has 14 amino acids. From germline, CDR1 is MNHNS and CDR2 SASEGT. V trimming: 6 bases; J trimming: 6 bases; junction bases outside the gene matches: 10. The CDR3 reads CASSVGGGAQTQYF. The CDR3 nucleotides read TGTGCCAGCAGCGTTGGGGGAGGGGCGCAGACCCAGTACTTC.

This clonotype was detected only a few times. Here the CDR3 reads CASSGATPWAKNIQYF. The CDR3 nucleotides are TGTGCCAGCAGCGGAGCTACACCTTGGGCCAAAAACATTCAGTACTTC. The chain carries TRBV7-9 and TRBJ2-4; unclear D gene. This CDR3 has 16 residues. With 5 bases removed from V and 1 base from J, the gap between germline ends came to 15 bases. Germline V gene data show CDR1 as SEHNR and CDR2 as FQNEAQ (reference sequence). Filled out from reference TRBV7-9 and TRBJ2-4, the complete variable domain reads DTGVSQNPRHKITKRGQNVTFRCDPISEHNRLYWYRQTLGQGPEFLTYFQNEAQLEKSRLLSDRFSAERPKGSFSTLEIQRTEQGDSAMYLCASSGATPWAKNIQYFGAGTRLSVL.

This clonotype was seen ten or more times. The chain couples TRBV3-1 to TRBJ2-2; no definite D call. With 2 bases removed from V and 4 bases from J, the gap between germline ends came to 5 bases. From germline, CDR1 is LGHDT and CDR2 YNNKEL (reference sequence). The CDR3 consists of 13 residues. CDR3 sequence: CASSQWGTGELFF. DNA of the CDR3: TGTGCCAGCAGCCAATGGGGCACCGGGGAGCTGTTTTTT.

This clonotype has at least ten counts. The gene calls are TRBV20-1 and TRBJ1-5; D uncertain. The CDR3 consists of 14 residues. Deletions cut 4 bases from V and 5 bases from J, with 15 bases between. Germline loops: CDR1 DFQATT, CDR2 SNEGSKA (reference sequence). The CDR3 protein is CSANTPGPHQPQHF. In DNA form, the CDR3 reads TGCAGTGCTAACACCCCAGGACCCCATCAGCCCCAGCATTTT.

This clonotype has a count of ten or more. This chain uses TRBV7-9 with TRBJ1-3, with a tentative D call TRBD1 (6 bases). V was cut by 3 bases and J by 7 bases, with 10 bases left in between. The CDR3 sequence is 13 residues long. Per germline, CDR1 SEHNR and CDR2 FQNEAQ (reference sequence). In DNA form, the CDR3 reads TGTGCCAGCAGCTTTGGGCAGGGGAACACCATATATTTT. Translation gives CASSFGQGNTIYF.

This clonotype was seen many times. The V call is TRBV5-1, the J call TRBJ1-1; 8 positions agree with TRBD1. The CDR3 totals 13 residues. The germline CDR1 and CDR2 sequences are SGHRS and YFSETQ. With 7 bases clipped from V and 8 bases from J, the junction kept 10 bases outside the gene matches. The CDR3: CASVYDQGAEAFF. The CDR3, as DNA: TGCGCCAGCGTATACGACCAGGGGGCGGAAGCTTTCTTT.

For this clonotype: A much larger clone is a single base away; this may be a read error. The J gene is TRBJ2-1, the V gene TRBV18, with D perhaps TRBD1 (5 bases). Trimming took off 0 bases at V and 0 bases at J, with 9 bases between the two ends. In germline, CDR1 is KGHSH, CDR2 LQKENI. The CDR3 loop spans 16 amino acids. Here the CDR3 DNA reads TGTGCCAGCTCACCACCGGCAGGGTACTCCTACAATGAGCAGTTCTTC. It translates to CASSPPAGYSYNEQFF.

This clonotype was observed at least ten times. V is TRBV7-3 and J is TRBJ1-1, with a weak D call TRBD1 (5 bases). CDR1 is SGHTA, CDR2 FQGTGA, per germline. The CDR3 totals 13 residues. Trimming pared 5 bases from V and 1 base from J, leaving 8 bases between. The CDR3 here is CASSVDRNTEAFF. The CDR3 coding sequence is TGTGCCAGCAGCGTAGACAGGAACACTGAAGCTTTCTTT.

The V gene is TRBV12-1, the J gene TRBJ2-6; the table assigns TRBD1, which was not confirmed against the DNA. TRBV12-1 is assigned pseudogene status. The length of the CDR3 is 15 residues. CDR3 region: CASSPGDLGANVLTF. CDR3 bases: TGTGCCAGCAGCCCCGGGGACCTCGGGGCCAACGTCCTGACTTTC.

Many counts were recorded for this clonotype. This chain connects TRBV29-1 to TRBJ2-5; 10 bases line up with TRBD1. The V gene end was trimmed by 8 bases and the J gene end by 5 bases; junction bases not matched to a gene: 8. Per the germline V gene, CDR1 is SQVTM and CDR2 is ANQGSEA. The CDR3 extends over 13 amino acids. The CDR3 DNA sequence: TGCAGCTCAGACAGGGGGCTGGGTGAGACCCAGTACTTC. It specifies CSSDRGLGETQYF.

This clonotype showed up many times. The CDR3 protein is CASSLRVLEPQHF. The CDR3, as DNA: TGTGCCAGCAGTTTACGGGTCTTGGAGCCCCAGCATTTT. This chain joins TRBV6-5 and TRBJ1-5; unclear D gene. Germline CDR1 and CDR2: MNHEY and SVGAGI. Trimming removed 4 bases at V and 8 bases at J, with 12 bases between. CDR3 length equals 13 residues.

The sample holds many counts of this clonotype. The gene calls are TRBV12-3 or TRBV12-4 and TRBJ2-2; 10 bases agree with TRBD1. Trimming cost V 4 bases and J 7 bases; bases outside gene matches: 6. This CDR3 spans 15 amino acids. CDR3 in amino acids: CASSSGTGAVGELFF. The CDR3 nucleotides read TGTGCCAGCAGTTCCGGGACAGGGGCCGTCGGGGAGCTGTTTTTT.

This clonotype came up many times. V is TRBV6-2 or TRBV6-3 and J is TRBJ2-2; D unclear. Between the trimmed V and J ends, which lost 6 bases and 7 bases, there was a span of 9 bases. This CDR3 spans 12 amino acids. The germline gives CDR1 MNHEY, CDR2 SVGEGT. The CDR3 nucleotides read TGTGCCAGCAGGAAAGGGATCGGGGAGCTGTTTTTT. Its protein product is CASRKGIGELFF.

Many counts were recorded for this clonotype. The J gene is TRBJ2-3, the V gene TRBV20-1; 11 positions agree with TRBD2. This CDR3 has 16 residues. CDR1 DFQATT and CDR2 SNEGSKA come from the germline V gene (reference sequence). The V and J ends lost 2 bases and 4 bases, in that order; junction bases with no gene match: 8. As DNA, the CDR3 is TGCAGTGCTAGATCCCCCCGACTAGCGGGGTCAGATACGCAGTATTTT. Encoded protein: CSARSPRLAGSDTQYF.